This TCR beta chain was profiled in a study of T cell clonality in common variable immunodeficiency. Study-wide points: CVID patient heterogeneity limited repertoire-clinical complication correlations.

Sequenced by immunoSEQ multiplex PCR; TCRdb stores in-frame clones only, minus some. The specimen has under 45,000 clones, none found just once. This clone was recorded many times. Its antigen is currently unknown. The CDR3 is cut off 3 residues early in the read; its end comes from the germline J gene. Trimming removed 4 bases at V and 3 bases at J, with 13 bases between. Germline CDR1 reads SGHRS; CDR2 reads YFSETQ. There are 14 residues in the CDR3. The chain recombines TRBV5-1 with TRBJ1-1; no clear D gene. The sequenced material came from peripheral blood mononuclear cells. This clonotype originated in a person aged 18-70 years in good health. The CDR3 region is CASSAEKVYTEAFF. CDR3 DNA (partial): TGCGCCAGCAGCGCGGAAAAGGTGTACACTGAA.